These 14 T cell receptor beta chains came from one sample sequenced in a study of CD8+CD57+ T cells in acquired aplastic anemia. Genomic DNA acted as the template from which TCR beta VDJ combination and CDR3 sequence profiling were carried out. One entry per CDR3 protein results from TCRdb running MiXCR on the reads. The sample holds a few hundred thousand distinct CDR3 sequences, 65% to 80% seen once. The sequenced sample consisted of sorted CD4+, CD8+, or CD8+CD57+ T cells (not recorded which) from PBMCs. These receptors originate from a human donor in good health, serving as a control.

Many counts were recorded for this clonotype. CDR3 DNA: TGTGCCAGCAGCCTACAGGGGGGCTTTGGGGCCAACGTCCTGACTTTC. This translates into CASSLQGGFGANVLTF. The chain links TRBV7-2 to TRBJ2-6, with 8 positions matching TRBD1. The CDR3 is made up of 16 amino acids. CDR1 and CDR2 from the germline V gene are SGHTA and FQGNSA. V was pared by 5 bases and J by 3 bases, with 6 bases of the junction left unmatched.

V usage is TRBV2 and J usage is TRBJ2-5; 9 positions agree with TRBD1. The J segment lost 1 base and the V segment lost 7 bases, leaving 1 base of the junction unmatched. There are 13 residues in the CDR3. The V gene's germline CDR1 is SNHLY and CDR2 FYNNEI. CDR3 protein: CASKGQGQETQYF. The CDR3, as DNA: TGTGCCAGCAAGGGACAGGGCCAAGAGACCCAGTACTTC.

Details on this clonotype: A much larger clonotype is one base distant, so this may be a read error. The chain links TRBV12-5 to TRBJ2-7; 11 bases map to TRBD1. CDR1 LGHNT and CDR2 FRNRAP come from the germline V gene. This CDR3 region has 14 residues. In nucleotides, the CDR3 is TGTGCCAGCTCCCAGGACAGGGGGCAGGTGGAGCAGTACTTC. It codes for CASSQDRGQVEQYF.

The rearrangement links TRBV19 to TRBJ2-1, with 8 bases identical to TRBD2. Germline V gene data show CDR1 as LNHDA and CDR2 as SQIVND (reference sequence). The CDR3 covers 18 residues. The CDR3 region has the DNA TGTGCTAGCAGCCAAGCCGGGGATAACGGGGGGGCGGGGAATGAGCAGTTCTTC. This gives the protein CASSQAGDNGGAGNEQFF.

This clonotype occurred once. Mismatch with germline at one junction end may stem from a read error. The CDR3 nucleotides are TGCGCCAGCAGCCTGGGACACGGGAGCGTAAGGCTGTTCTTT. Protein sequence: CASSLGHGSVRLFF. V is TRBV7-4 and J is TRBJ1-4; D is perhaps TRBD1 (6 bases). The CDR3 has 14 residues. CDR1 and CDR2 from the germline V gene are SGHVT and SQSDAQ.

The V and J genes are TRBV6-1 and TRBJ2-7; D is perhaps TRBD2 (5 bases). The CDR3 spans 14 residues. The germline V and J ends were trimmed by 6 bases and 0 bases, with 12 bases remaining between them. Per the germline V gene, CDR1 is MNHNS and CDR2 is SASEGT. CDR3 region: CASSLQRSSYEQYF. In DNA, the CDR3 is TGTGCCAGCAGCCTCCAGCGGTCCTCCTACGAGCAGTACTTC.

In its sample, this clonotype was seen a few times. This may be a read error: a much more frequent sequence differs by one nucleotide. V and J are TRBV4-3 and TRBJ1-2; a possible D gene is TRBD1 (5 bases). Germline CDR1 LGHNA, CDR2 YSLEER. This CDR3 has 12 residues. The CDR3 loop is CASSPTGGGYAF. The CDR3 nucleotides read TGCGCCAGCAGCCCGACGGGGGGAGGCTACGCCTTC.

In its sample, this clonotype was seen a few times. The chain employs TRBV15 and TRBJ2-1, with TRBD2 matching over 13 bases. The CDR3 runs to 14 residues. Germline lookup yields CDR1 LNHNV and CDR2 YYDKDF (reference sequence). V gave up 3 bases and J gave up 9 bases; unmatched junction bases: 2. CDR3 in amino acids: CATSRGLAGPEQFF. CDR3 nucleotide sequence: TGTGCCACCAGCAGGGGACTAGCGGGGCCTGAGCAGTTCTTC.

The rearrangement uses TRBV7-2 and TRBJ2-5, with D possibly matching TRBD2 (6 bases). The CDR3 totals 15 residues. Germline CDR1 and CDR2: SGHTA and FQGNSA. With 3 bases removed from V and 14 bases from J, the gap between germline ends came to 25 bases. CDR3 in amino acids: CASSFPGADSNQPYF. CDR3 bases: TGTGCCAGCAGCTTTCCGGGAGCTGATAGCAATCAGCCCTACTTC.

This chain connects TRBV19 to TRBJ1-1, with D unresolved. The CDR3 is made up of 14 amino acids. V lost 10 bases to trimming and J lost 12 bases, with 27 bases between them. Per germline, CDR1 LNHDA and CDR2 SQIVND (reference sequence). The DNA of the CDR3 is TGTGCCACTAGGACTCGGGTCGTGAACACTGACACTTTCTTT. It encodes CATRTRVVNTDTFF.

The rearrangement joins TRBV5-1 to TRBJ2-5, with a possible D match to TRBD1 (6 bases). The CDR3 covers 14 residues. CDR1 SGHRS and CDR2 YFSETQ come from the germline V gene. V was pared by 2 bases and J by 7 bases, with 15 bases between. This chain's CDR3 is CASSLTGHAATQYF. In nucleotides, the CDR3 is TGCGCCAGCAGCTTAACGGGACATGCAGCGACCCAGTACTTC.

This chain links TRBV24-1 with TRBJ1-2; D gene ambiguous. V was clipped by 6 bases and J by 1 base, with 14 bases between them. CDR1 and CDR2 from the germline V gene are KGHDR and SFDVKD. This CDR3 contains 15 residues. The CDR3, as DNA: TGTGCCACCAGTTTAGGTAGTACCTATAACTATGGCTACACCTTC. Protein product: CATSLGSTYNYGYTF.

The chain joins TRBV4-3 to TRBJ2-3; D gene uncertain. The CDR3 runs 14 residues. Per germline, CDR1 LGHNA and CDR2 YSLEER. The V gene lost 8 bases and the J gene lost 2 bases, with 14 bases spanning the gap. The CDR3 nucleotides read TGCGCCAGCGCAGCCTCATCATCCACAGATACGCAGTATTTT. Translation: CASAASSSTDTQYF.

On this clonotype: One junction end does not reproduce the germline sequence, and a read error may be involved. This sequence joins TRBV9 and TRBJ1-1; tentative D call: TRBD1 (6 bases). Looked up from germline, CDR1 is SGDLS and CDR2 is YYNGEE. CDR3 length: 15 residues. CDR3 bases: TGCGCCAGCAGCAGTGGGGGGAGGGGGGCCACTGAAGCTTTCTTT. Protein product: CASSSGGRGATEAFF. Together with reference TRBV9 and TRBJ1-1, the CDR3 gives the full variable domain: DSGVTQTPKHLITATGQRVTLRCSPRSGDLSVYWYQQSLDQGLQFLIQYYNGEERAKGNILERFSAQQFPDLHSELNLSSLELGDSALYFCASSSGGRGATEAFFGQGTRLTVV.